The entry below describes one TCR beta chain. The data are from a study of monozygotic twins with inflammatory bowel disease. The CDR3 runs 14 residues. TCRdb re-called the 5' RACE reads and gives one entry per CDR3 protein, without DNA. Its listing shows roughly 330,000 distinct CDR3 sequences. This chain joins TRBV12-3 or TRBV12-4 and TRBJ2-7; checking the TCRdb D call of TRBD1 is not possible without DNA. Sample: blood. The clonotype comes from a human donor with ulcerative colitis or Crohn's disease, or a healthy co-twin of an affected twin (not recorded which). CDR3 sequence: CASSFQGQIYEQYF.